The rows below give T cell receptor beta chains drawn from one sample of a study of blood T cell repertoires in COVID-19. Data came from immunoSEQ multiplex PCR; TCRdb stores just in-frame clones and leaves some out. The sample records some 160,000 clones, approximately 80% being singletons. Sequences were obtained from peripheral blood. These TCRs come from a woman aged 45-65 years with acute or convalescent COVID-19. CDR3s include the opening cysteine and the closing phenylalanine or tryptophan. Each record gives: V gene, D gene, J gene, clone size, CDR3 protein, CDR3 DNA. D genes are given only for firm matches. Expanded clones get a size class; other rows say once, few or many, or leave the size out.

v_call: TRBV28
d_call: TRBD2
j_call: TRBJ2-1
clone_size: .
cdr3_aa: CASSFASGYTEQFF
cdr3_nt: TGTGCCAGCAGTTTCGCTAGCGGCTACACAGAGCAGTTCTTC

v_call: TRBV19
d_call: TRBD1
j_call: TRBJ1-3
clone_size: .
cdr3_aa: CASSTYYSRDSGNTIYF
cdr3_nt: TGTGCCAGTAGTACCTACTATAGCCGGGACAGCGGAAACACCATATATTTT

v_call: TRBV19
d_call: .
j_call: TRBJ1-5
clone_size: .
cdr3_aa: CASRNQGSINQPQHF
cdr3_nt: TGTGCCAGTAGGAATCAGGGTTCTATCAATCAGCCCCAGCATTTT

v_call: TRBV28
d_call: TRBD2
j_call: TRBJ2-7
clone_size: .
cdr3_aa: CASSSLSGGAYEQYF
cdr3_nt: TGTGCCAGCAGTTCCCTGTCGGGGGGGGCCTACGAGCAGTACTTC

v_call: TRBV27
d_call: .
j_call: TRBJ1-1
clone_size: .
cdr3_aa: CASSPRTGRFEAFF
cdr3_nt: TGTGCCAGCAGCCCACGTACAGGGCGTTTCGAAGCTTTCTTT

v_call: TRBV3-1/TRBV3-2
d_call: .
j_call: TRBJ2-7
clone_size: .
cdr3_aa: CASSQPRGAEQYF
cdr3_nt: TGTGCCAGCAGCCAACCCCGGGGGGCCGAGCAGTACTTC

v_call: TRBV7-9
d_call: TRBD2
j_call: TRBJ2-5
clone_size: .
cdr3_aa: CASSLGGGGAWETQYF
cdr3_nt: TGTGCCAGCAGCTTAGGCGGCGGGGGGGCCTGGGAGACCCAGTACTTC

v_call: TRBV9
d_call: TRBD1
j_call: TRBJ1-2
clone_size: .
cdr3_aa: CASTSNRGFGYTF
cdr3_nt: TGTGCCAGCACCTCAAACAGGGGCTTTGGCTACACCTTC

v_call: TRBV12-3/TRBV12-4
d_call: .
j_call: TRBJ1-3
clone_size: .
cdr3_aa: CASSSRTGNTIYF
cdr3_nt: TGTGCCAGCAGCTCGCGAACTGGAAACACCATATATTTT

v_call: TRBV19
d_call: .
j_call: TRBJ2-6
clone_size: .
cdr3_aa: CASSSSRATGANVLTF
cdr3_nt: TGTGCCAGTAGTTCATCGAGGGCCACTGGGGCCAACGTCCTGACTTTC

v_call: TRBV4-2
d_call: TRBD1
j_call: TRBJ1-4
clone_size: .
cdr3_aa: CASETGTGPPEKLFF
cdr3_nt: TGTGCCAGTGAAACGGGGACAGGCCCGCCCGAAAAACTGTTTTTT

v_call: TRBV4-3
d_call: TRBD2
j_call: TRBJ2-1
clone_size: .
cdr3_aa: CASSQDGVAGDRFF
cdr3_nt: TGCGCCAGCAGCCAAGATGGTGTGGCGGGGGACCGGTTCTTC

v_call: TRBV6-4
d_call: .
j_call: TRBJ1-5
clone_size: .
cdr3_aa: CASSYGIHGQPQHF
cdr3_nt: TGTGCCAGCAGTTACGGGATCCATGGCCAGCCCCAGCATTTT

v_call: TRBV27
d_call: TRBD1
j_call: TRBJ1-3
clone_size: .
cdr3_aa: CASSTKTGSRNTIYF
cdr3_nt: TGTGCCAGCAGTACGAAGACAGGGTCGAGGAACACCATATATTTT

v_call: TRBV20-1
d_call: .
j_call: TRBJ1-6
clone_size: .
cdr3_aa: CSASRGLDSPLHF
cdr3_nt: TGCAGTGCTAGTAGAGGGTTGGATTCACCCCTCCACTTT

v_call: TRBV14
d_call: TRBD1
j_call: TRBJ1-1
clone_size: .
cdr3_aa: CASSREGQGRTEAFF
cdr3_nt: TGTGCCAGCAGCCGCGAGGGACAGGGGAGAACTGAAGCTTTCTTT

v_call: TRBV4-1
d_call: .
j_call: TRBJ2-3
clone_size: .
cdr3_aa: CASSQLRQEIPDTQYF
cdr3_nt: TGCGCCAGCAGCCAACTGAGACAGGAGATACCAGATACGCAGTATTTT

v_call: TRBV6-2/TRBV6-3
d_call: TRBD1
j_call: TRBJ1-4
clone_size: .
cdr3_aa: CASSDPTGDEYEKLFF
cdr3_nt: TGTGCCAGCAGTGACCCGACAGGGGATGAGTATGAAAAACTGTTTTTT

v_call: TRBV5-1
d_call: .
j_call: TRBJ1-1
clone_size: .
cdr3_aa: CASSLGALSAGNTEAFF
cdr3_nt: TGCGCCAGCAGCTTGGGGGCGTTGTCTGCCGGGAACACTGAAGCTTTCTTT

v_call: TRBV24-1
d_call: TRBD1
j_call: TRBJ2-2
clone_size: few
cdr3_aa: CATSETGTDTGELFF
cdr3_nt: TGTGCCACCAGCGAGACCGGGACAGACACCGGGGAGCTGTTTTTT

v_call: TRBV5-1
d_call: .
j_call: TRBJ2-7
clone_size: .
cdr3_aa: CASSLVATSSNEQYF
cdr3_nt: TGCGCCAGCAGCTTGGTTGCGACATCATCGAACGAGCAGTACTTC

v_call: TRBV5-8
d_call: TRBD1
j_call: TRBJ1-4
clone_size: .
cdr3_aa: CASSRGQEGEKLFF
cdr3_nt: TGTGCCAGCAGCCGGGGACAGGAAGGTGAAAAACTGTTTTTT

v_call: TRBV7-2
d_call: .
j_call: TRBJ1-5
clone_size: few
cdr3_aa: CASSPQGGGGRNQPQHF
cdr3_nt: TGTGCCAGCAGCCCCCAAGGCGGGGGGGGACGCAATCAGCCCCAGCATTTT

v_call: TRBV4-1
d_call: .
j_call: TRBJ2-2
clone_size: .
cdr3_aa: CASSQEGVAGELFF
cdr3_nt: TGCGCCAGCAGCCAAGAAGGGGTTGCCGGGGAGCTGTTTTTT

v_call: TRBV30
d_call: .
j_call: TRBJ1-2
clone_size: few
cdr3_aa: CAWRQDYGYTF
cdr3_nt: TGTGCCTGGAGACAGGATTATGGCTACACCTTC

v_call: TRBV7-9
d_call: TRBD1
j_call: TRBJ1-5
clone_size: .
cdr3_aa: CASSRGQGEGQPQHF
cdr3_nt: TGTGCCAGCAGCCGAGGACAGGGGGAGGGTCAGCCCCAGCATTTT

v_call: TRBV19
d_call: .
j_call: TRBJ1-6
clone_size: .
cdr3_aa: CASSLPGNSPLHF
cdr3_nt: TGTGCCAGTAGTTTGCCAGGGAATTCACCCCTCCACTTT

v_call: TRBV28
d_call: .
j_call: TRBJ1-1
clone_size: .
cdr3_aa: CASSYRVSAFF
cdr3_nt: TGTGCCAGCAGTTACAGGGTCTCGGCTTTCTTT

v_call: TRBV19
d_call: TRBD1
j_call: TRBJ1-2
clone_size: .
cdr3_aa: CASKDRGTYGYTF
cdr3_nt: TGTGCCAGTAAGGACAGGGGGACCTATGGCTACACCTTC

v_call: TRBV3-1/TRBV3-2
d_call: .
j_call: TRBJ1-4
clone_size: .
cdr3_aa: CASSHPGTNNEKLFF
cdr3_nt: TGTGCCAGCAGCCATCCGGGAACCAATAATGAAAAACTGTTTTTT

v_call: TRBV6-1
d_call: .
j_call: TRBJ1-1
clone_size: .
cdr3_aa: CASSEDGAGEAFF
cdr3_nt: TGTGCCAGCAGTGAAGATGGGGCAGGGGAAGCTTTCTTT

v_call: TRBV19
d_call: TRBD2
j_call: TRBJ2-3
clone_size: .
cdr3_aa: CASRGLAGDTDTQYF
cdr3_nt: TGTGCCAGTAGGGGTCTAGCGGGGGACACAGATACGCAGTATTTT

v_call: TRBV4-3
d_call: .
j_call: TRBJ1-3
clone_size: once
cdr3_aa: CASSQTGNTIYF
cdr3_nt: TGCGCCAGCAGCCAGACAGGAAACACCATATATTTT

v_call: TRBV5-8
d_call: .
j_call: TRBJ1-5
clone_size: once
cdr3_aa: CASKENRQPQHF
cdr3_nt: TGTGCCAGCAAGGAGAATCGTCAGCCCCAGCATTTT

v_call: TRBV18
d_call: .
j_call: TRBJ1-3
clone_size: .
cdr3_aa: CASSQDSSGNTIYF
cdr3_nt: TGTGCCAGCTCACAGGACAGCTCTGGAAACACCATATATTTT

v_call: TRBV5-5
d_call: .
j_call: TRBJ1-2
clone_size: .
cdr3_aa: CASSLYTGYGYTF
cdr3_nt: TGTGCCAGCAGCTTGTATACAGGCTATGGCTACACCTTC

v_call: TRBV29-1
d_call: .
j_call: TRBJ2-3
clone_size: few
cdr3_aa: CSVAGGSSTDTQYF
cdr3_nt: TGCAGCGTTGCCGGCGGTTCTAGCACAGATACGCAGTATTTT

v_call: TRBV7-2
d_call: .
j_call: TRBJ1-1
clone_size: .
cdr3_aa: CASIFDRQNTEAFF
cdr3_nt: TGTGCCAGCATATTCGACAGGCAGAACACTGAAGCTTTCTTT

v_call: TRBV7-9
d_call: .
j_call: TRBJ1-5
clone_size: once
cdr3_aa: CASSPKGGREQPQHF
cdr3_nt: TGTGCCAGCAGCCCCAAGGGGGGGAGGGAGCAGCCCCAGCATTTT

v_call: TRBV29-1
d_call: TRBD1
j_call: TRBJ2-3
clone_size: .
cdr3_aa: CSVGRRTGVDTQYF
cdr3_nt: TGCAGCGTGGGGCGCAGGACAGGGGTGGATACGCAGTATTTT

v_call: TRBV7-9
d_call: .
j_call: TRBJ2-7
clone_size: .
cdr3_aa: CASSLAPRGQQYF
cdr3_nt: TGTGCCAGCAGCTTAGCGCCCAGGGGACAGCAGTACTTC

v_call: TRBV7-8
d_call: .
j_call: TRBJ2-1
clone_size: .
cdr3_aa: CASSQGTYSYNEQFF
cdr3_nt: TGTGCCAGCAGCCAGGGGACTTACTCCTACAATGAGCAGTTCTTC